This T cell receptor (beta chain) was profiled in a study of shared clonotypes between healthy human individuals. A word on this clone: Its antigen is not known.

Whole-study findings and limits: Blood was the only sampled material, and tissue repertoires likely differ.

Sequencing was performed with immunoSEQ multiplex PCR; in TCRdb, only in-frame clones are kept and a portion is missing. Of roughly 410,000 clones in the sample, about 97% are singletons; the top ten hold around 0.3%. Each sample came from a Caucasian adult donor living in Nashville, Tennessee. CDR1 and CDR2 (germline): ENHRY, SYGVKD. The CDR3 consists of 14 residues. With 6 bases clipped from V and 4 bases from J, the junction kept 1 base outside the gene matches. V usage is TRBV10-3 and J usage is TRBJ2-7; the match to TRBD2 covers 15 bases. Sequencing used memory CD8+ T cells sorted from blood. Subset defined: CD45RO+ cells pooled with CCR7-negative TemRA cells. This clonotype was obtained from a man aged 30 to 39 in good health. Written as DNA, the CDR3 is TGTGCCATCAGCGGGACTAGCGGGAGGTACGAGCAGTACTTC. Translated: CAISGTSGRYEQYF.